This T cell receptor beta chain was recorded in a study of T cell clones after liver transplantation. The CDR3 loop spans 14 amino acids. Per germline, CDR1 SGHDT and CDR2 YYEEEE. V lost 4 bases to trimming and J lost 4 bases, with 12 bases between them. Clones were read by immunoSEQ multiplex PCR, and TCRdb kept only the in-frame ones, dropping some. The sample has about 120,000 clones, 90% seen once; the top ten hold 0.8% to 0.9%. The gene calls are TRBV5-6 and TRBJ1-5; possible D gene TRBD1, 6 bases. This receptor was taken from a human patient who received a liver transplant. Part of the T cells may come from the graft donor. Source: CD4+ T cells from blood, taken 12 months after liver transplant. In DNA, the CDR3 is TGTGCCAGCAGCGTACAGGGAGGGAATCAGCCCCAGCATTTT. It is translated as CASSVQGGNQPQHF.